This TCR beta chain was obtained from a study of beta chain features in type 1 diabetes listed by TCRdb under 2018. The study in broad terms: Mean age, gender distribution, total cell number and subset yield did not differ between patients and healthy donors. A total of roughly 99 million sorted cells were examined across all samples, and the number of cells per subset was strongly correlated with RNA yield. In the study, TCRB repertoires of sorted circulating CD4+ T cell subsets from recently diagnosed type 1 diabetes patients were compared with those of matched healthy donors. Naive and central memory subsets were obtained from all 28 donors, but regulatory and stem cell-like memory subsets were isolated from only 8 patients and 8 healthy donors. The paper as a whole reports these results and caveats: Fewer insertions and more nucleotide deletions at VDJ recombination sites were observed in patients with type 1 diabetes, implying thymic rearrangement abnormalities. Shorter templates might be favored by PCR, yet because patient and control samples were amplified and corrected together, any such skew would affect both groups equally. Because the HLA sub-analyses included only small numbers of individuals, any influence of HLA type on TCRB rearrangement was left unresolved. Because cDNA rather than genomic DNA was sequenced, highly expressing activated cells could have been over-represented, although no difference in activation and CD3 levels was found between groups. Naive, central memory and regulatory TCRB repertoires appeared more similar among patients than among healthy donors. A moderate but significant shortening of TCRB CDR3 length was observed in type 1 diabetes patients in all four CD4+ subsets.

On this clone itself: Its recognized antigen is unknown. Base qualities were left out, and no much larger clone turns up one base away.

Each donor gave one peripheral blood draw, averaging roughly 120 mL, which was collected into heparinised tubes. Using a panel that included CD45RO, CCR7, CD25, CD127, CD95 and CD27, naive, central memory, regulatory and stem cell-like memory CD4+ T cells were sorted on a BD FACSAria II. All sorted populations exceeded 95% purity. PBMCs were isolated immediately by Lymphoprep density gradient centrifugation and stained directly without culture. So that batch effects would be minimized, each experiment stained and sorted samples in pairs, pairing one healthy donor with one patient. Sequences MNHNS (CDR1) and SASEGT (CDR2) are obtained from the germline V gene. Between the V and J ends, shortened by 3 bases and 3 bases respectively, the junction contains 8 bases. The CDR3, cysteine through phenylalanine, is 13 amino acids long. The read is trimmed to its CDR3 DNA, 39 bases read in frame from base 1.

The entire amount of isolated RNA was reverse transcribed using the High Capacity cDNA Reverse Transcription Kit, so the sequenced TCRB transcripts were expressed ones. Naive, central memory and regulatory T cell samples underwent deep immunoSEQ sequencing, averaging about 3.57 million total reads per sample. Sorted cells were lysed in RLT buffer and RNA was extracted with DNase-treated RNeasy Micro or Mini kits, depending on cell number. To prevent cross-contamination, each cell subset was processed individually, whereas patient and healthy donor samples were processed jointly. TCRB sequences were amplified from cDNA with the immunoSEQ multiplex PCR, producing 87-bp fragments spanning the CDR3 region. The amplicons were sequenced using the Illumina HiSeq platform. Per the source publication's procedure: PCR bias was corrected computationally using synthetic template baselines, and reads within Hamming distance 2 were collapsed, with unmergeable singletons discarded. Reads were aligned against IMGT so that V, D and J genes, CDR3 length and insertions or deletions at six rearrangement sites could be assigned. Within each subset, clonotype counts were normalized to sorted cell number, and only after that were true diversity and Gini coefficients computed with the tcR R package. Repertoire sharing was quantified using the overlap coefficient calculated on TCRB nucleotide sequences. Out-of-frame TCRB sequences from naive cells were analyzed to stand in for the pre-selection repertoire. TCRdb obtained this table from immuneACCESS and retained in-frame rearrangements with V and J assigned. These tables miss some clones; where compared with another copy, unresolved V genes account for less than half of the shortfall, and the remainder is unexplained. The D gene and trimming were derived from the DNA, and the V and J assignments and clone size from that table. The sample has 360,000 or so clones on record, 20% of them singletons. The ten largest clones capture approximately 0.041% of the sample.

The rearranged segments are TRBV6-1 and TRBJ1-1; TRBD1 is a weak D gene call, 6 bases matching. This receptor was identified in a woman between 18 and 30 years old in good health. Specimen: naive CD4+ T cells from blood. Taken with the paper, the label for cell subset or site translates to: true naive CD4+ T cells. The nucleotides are TGTGCCAGCAGTGACAGGGGACACACTGAAGCTTTCTTT. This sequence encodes CASSDRGHTEAFF.